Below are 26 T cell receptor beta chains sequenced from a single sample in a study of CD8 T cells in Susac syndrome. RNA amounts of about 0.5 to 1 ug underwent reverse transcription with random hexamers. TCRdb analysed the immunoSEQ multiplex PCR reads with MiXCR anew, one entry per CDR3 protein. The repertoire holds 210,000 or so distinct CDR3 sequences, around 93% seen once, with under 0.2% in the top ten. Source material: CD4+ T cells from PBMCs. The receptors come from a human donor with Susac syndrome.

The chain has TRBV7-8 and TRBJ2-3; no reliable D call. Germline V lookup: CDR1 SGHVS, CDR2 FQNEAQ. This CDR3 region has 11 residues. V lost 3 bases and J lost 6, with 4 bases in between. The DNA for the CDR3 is TGTGCCAGCAGCTTGCTGGATACGCAGTATTTT. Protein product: CASSLLDTQYF.

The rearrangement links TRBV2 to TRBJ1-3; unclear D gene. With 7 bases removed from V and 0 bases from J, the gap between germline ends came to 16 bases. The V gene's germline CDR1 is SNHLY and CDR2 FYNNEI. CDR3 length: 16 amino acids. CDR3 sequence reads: CASNTRRLHSGNTIYF. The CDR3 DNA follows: TGTGCCAGCAACACGCGAAGGCTGCACTCTGGAAACACCATATATTTT.

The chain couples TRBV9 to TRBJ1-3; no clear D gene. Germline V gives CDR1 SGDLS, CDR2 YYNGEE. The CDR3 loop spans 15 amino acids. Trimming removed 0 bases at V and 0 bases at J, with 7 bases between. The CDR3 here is CASSVGPSSGNTIYF. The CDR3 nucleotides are TGTGCCAGCAGCGTAGGCCCGAGCTCTGGAAACACCATATATTTT.

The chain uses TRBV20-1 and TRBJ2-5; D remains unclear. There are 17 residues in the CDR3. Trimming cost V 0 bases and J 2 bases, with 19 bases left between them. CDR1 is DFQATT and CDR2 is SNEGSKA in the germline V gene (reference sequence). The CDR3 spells CSARDLLGVPGQETQYF. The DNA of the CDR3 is TGCAGTGCTAGAGACCTTCTTGGGGTCCCCGGACAAGAGACCCAGTACTTC.

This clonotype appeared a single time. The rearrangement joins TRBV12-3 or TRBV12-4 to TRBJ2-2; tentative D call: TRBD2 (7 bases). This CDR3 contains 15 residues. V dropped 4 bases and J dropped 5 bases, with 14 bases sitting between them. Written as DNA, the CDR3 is TGTGCCAGCAGTTCGAGAGGGGGACTAACCGGGGAGCTGTTTTTT. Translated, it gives CASSSRGGLTGELFF.

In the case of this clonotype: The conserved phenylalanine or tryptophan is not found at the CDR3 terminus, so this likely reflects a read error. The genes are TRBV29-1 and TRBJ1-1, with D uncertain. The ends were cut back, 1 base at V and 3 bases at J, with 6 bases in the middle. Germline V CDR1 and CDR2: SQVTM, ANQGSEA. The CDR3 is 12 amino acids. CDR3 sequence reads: CSVEGRDTEAFS. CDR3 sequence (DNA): TGCAGCGTTGAAGGCCGGGACACTGAAGCTTTCTCT.

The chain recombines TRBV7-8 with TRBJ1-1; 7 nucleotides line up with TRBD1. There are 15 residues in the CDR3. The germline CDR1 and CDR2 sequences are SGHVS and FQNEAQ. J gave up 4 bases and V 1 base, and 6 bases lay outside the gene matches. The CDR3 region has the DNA TGTGCCAGCAGCTTAGGACAGGGAAGGGGCACTGAAGCTTTCTTT. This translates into CASSLGQGRGTEAFF.

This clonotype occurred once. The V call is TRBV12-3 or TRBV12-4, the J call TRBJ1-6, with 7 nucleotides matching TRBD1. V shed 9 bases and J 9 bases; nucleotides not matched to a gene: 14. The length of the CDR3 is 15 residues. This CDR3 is CASCNPGQGGSPLHF. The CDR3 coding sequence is TGTGCCAGTTGCAACCCGGGGCAGGGGGGTTCACCCCTCCACTTT.

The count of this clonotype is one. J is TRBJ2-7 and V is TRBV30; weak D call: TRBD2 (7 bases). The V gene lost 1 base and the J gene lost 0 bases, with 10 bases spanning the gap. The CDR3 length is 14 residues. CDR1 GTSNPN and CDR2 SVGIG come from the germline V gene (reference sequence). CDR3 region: CAWSGGGSSYEQYF. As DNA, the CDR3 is TGTGCCTGGAGTGGGGGGGGCAGCTCCTACGAGCAGTACTTC.

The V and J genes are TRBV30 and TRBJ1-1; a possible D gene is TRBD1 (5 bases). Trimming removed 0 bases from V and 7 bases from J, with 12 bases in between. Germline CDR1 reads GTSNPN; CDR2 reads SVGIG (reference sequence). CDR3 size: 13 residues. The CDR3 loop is CAWSVDSDLEAFF. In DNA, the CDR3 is TGTGCCTGGAGTGTCGACAGCGACCTTGAAGCTTTCTTT.

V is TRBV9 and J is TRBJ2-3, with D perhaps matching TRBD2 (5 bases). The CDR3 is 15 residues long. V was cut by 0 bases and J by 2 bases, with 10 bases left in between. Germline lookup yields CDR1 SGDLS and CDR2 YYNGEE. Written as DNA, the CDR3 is TGTGCCAGCAGCGTAGCTCTCGGGGACACAGATACGCAGTATTTT. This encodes CASSVALGDTDTQYF.

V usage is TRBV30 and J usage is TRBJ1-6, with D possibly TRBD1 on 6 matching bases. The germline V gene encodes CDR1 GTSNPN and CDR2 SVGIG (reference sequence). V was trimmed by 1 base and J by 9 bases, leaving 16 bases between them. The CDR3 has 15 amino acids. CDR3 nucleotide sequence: TGTGCCTGGAGTGGCGACAGTGGCAGGGGTTCACCCCTCCACTTT. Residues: CAWSGDSGRGSPLHF.

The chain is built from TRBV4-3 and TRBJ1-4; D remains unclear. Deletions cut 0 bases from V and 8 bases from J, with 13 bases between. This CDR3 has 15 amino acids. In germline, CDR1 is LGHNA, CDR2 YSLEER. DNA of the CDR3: TGCGCCAGCAGCCAAGATCGCGGATTGGAGGAAAAACTGTTTTTT. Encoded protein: CASSQDRGLEEKLFF.

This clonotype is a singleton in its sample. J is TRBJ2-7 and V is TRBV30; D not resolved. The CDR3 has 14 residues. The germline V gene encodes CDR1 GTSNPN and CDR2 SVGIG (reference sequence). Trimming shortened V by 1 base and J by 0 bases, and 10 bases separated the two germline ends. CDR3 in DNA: TGTGCCTGGAGTGCGGACGGTTTCTCCTACGAGCAGTACTTC. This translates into CAWSADGFSYEQYF. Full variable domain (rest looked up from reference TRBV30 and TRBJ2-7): SQTIHQWPATLVQPVGSPLSLECTVEGTSNPNLYWYRQAAGRGLQLLFYSVGIGQISSEVPQNLSASRPQDRQFILSSKKLLLSDSGFYLCAWSADGFSYEQYFGPGTRLTVT.

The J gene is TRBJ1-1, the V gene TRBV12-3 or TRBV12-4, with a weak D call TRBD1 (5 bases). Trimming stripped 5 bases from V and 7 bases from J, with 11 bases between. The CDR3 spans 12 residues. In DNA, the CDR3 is TGTGCCAGCAGTCCATTAGACAGTGAAGCTTTCTTT. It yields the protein CASSPLDSEAFF.

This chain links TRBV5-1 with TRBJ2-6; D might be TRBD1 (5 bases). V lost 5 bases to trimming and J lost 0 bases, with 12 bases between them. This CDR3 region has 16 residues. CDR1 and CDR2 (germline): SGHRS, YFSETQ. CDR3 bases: TGCGCCAGCAGGGACACTCCTACCTCTGGGGCCAACGTCCTGACTTTC. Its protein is CASRDTPTSGANVLTF. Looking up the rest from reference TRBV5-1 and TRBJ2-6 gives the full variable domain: KAGVTQTPRYLIKTRGQQVTLSCSPISGHRSVSWYQQTPGQGLQFLFEYFSETQRNKGNFPGRFSGRQFSNSRSEMNVSTLELGDSALYLCASRDTPTSGANVLTFGAGSRLTVL.

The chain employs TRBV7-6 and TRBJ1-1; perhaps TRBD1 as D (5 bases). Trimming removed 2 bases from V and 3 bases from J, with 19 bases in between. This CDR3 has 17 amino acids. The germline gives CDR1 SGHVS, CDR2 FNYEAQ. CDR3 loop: CASSLSRERSLDTEAFF. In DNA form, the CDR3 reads TGTGCCAGCAGCTTATCCAGGGAAAGGTCGCTGGACACTGAAGCTTTCTTT.

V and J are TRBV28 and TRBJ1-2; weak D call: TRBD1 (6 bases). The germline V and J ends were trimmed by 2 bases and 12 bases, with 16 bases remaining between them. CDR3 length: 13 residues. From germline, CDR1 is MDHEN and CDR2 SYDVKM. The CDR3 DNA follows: TGTGCCAGCAGTTTAGGGGAGACAGGATCCAACACCTTC. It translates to CASSLGETGSNTF.

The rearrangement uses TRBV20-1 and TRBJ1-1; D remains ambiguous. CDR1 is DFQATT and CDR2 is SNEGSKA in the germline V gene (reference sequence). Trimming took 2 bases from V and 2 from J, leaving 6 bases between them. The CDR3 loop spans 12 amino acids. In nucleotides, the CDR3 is TGCAGTGCTAGAAGTAGAAACACTGAAGCTTTCTTT. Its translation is CSARSRNTEAFF.

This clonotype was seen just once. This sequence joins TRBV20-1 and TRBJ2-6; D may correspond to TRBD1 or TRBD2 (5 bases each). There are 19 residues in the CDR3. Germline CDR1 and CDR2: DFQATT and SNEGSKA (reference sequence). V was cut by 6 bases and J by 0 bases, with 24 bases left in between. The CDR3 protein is CSAPGIFRGSSSGANVLTF. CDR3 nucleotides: TGCAGTGCCCCGGGCATATTCCGGGGCTCCAGCTCTGGGGCCAACGTCCTGACTTTC.

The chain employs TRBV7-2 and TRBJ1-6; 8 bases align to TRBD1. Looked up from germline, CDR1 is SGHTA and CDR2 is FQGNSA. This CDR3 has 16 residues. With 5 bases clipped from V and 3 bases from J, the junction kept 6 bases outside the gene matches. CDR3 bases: TGTGCCAGCAGCCCATCAGGGGGCAGCTATAATTCACCCCTCCACTTT. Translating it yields CASSPSGGSYNSPLHF.

CDR3 region: CASRPRTGPRDTDTQYF. In DNA, the CDR3 is TGTGCCAGCAGGCCTCGTACAGGGCCCCGAGACACAGATACGCAGTATTTT. This rearrangement joins TRBV7-9 to TRBJ2-3; a possible D gene is TRBD1 (6 bases). Germline loops: CDR1 SEHNR, CDR2 FQNEAQ (reference sequence). This CDR3 has 17 residues. The V end was cut by 6 bases, the J end by 2 bases, with 21 bases between.

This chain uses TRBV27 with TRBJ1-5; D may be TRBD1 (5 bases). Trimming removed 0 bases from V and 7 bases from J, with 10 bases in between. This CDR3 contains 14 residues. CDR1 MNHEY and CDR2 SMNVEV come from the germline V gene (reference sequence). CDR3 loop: CASSLSWRDQPQHF. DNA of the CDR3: TGTGCCAGCAGTTTATCTTGGAGGGACCAGCCCCAGCATTTT.

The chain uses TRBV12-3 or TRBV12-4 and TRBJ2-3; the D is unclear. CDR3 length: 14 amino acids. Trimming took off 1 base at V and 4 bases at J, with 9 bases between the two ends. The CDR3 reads CASSLGPAADTQYF. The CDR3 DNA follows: TGTGCCAGCAGTTTAGGTCCGGCTGCAGATACGCAGTATTTT.

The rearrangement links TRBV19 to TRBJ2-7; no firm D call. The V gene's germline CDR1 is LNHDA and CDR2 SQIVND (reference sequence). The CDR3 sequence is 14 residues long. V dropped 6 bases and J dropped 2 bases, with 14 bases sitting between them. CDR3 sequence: CASSQSTETYEQYF. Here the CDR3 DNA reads TGTGCCAGTAGCCAATCGACGGAAACCTACGAGCAGTACTTC.

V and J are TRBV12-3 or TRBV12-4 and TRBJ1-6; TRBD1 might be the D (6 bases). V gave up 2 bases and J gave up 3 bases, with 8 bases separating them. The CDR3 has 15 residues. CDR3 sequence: CASSLTQGYNSPLHF. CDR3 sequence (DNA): TGTGCCAGCAGTTTAACACAGGGCTATAATTCACCCCTCCACTTT.